These 23 T cell receptor beta chains share one sample of origin, sequenced in a study of shared clonotypes between healthy human individuals. The table came from immunoSEQ multiplex PCR; TCRdb's copy has only in-frame clones and leaves some out. This table has some 690,000 clones, 90% appearing once. The specimen sequenced was memory CD8+ T cells from PBMCs. Noted subset: CD45RO+ cells pooled with CCR7-negative TemRA cells. Source of these receptors: a man aged 18-30 years in good health. Some clones in this sample may be carry-over from other donors' samples.

V is TRBV27 and J is TRBJ1-1; possibly TRBD1 for D (6 bases). Germline V lookup: CDR1 MNHEY, CDR2 SMNVEV (reference sequence). V dropped 6 bases and J dropped 3 bases, with 20 bases sitting between them. The CDR3 is made up of 16 amino acids. CDR3 loop: CASSPSGGEVDTEAFF. The CDR3 nucleotides are TGTGCCAGCAGCCCCTCCGGGGGCGAGGTGGACACTGAAGCTTTCTTT.

The rearrangement uses TRBV27 and TRBJ1-4; unclear D gene. This CDR3 has 16 residues. Germline V gene sequence: CDR1 MNHEY, CDR2 SMNVEV (reference sequence). Trimming took off 1 base at V and 8 bases at J, with 17 bases between the two ends. Here the CDR3 reads CASSLYPWVRKEKLFF. CDR3 coding DNA: TGTGCCAGCAGTTTATACCCGTGGGTTCGGAAGGAAAAACTGTTTTTT. The full variable domain, rest sourced from reference TRBV27 and TRBJ1-4, is EAQVTQNPRYLITVTGKKLTVTCSQNMNHEYMSWYRQDPGLGLRQIYYSMNVEVTDKGDVPEGYKVSRKEKRNFPLILESPSPNQTSLYFCASSLYPWVRKEKLFFGSGTQLSVL.

V and J are TRBV23-1 and TRBJ2-5; TRBD1 agrees at 8 bases. TRBV23-1 is designated an ORF whose function remains uncertain. V was clipped by 5 bases and J by 5 bases; unmatched bases: 13. This CDR3 has 16 amino acids. As DNA, the CDR3 is TGCGCCAGCAGTGTGCGACAGGGGCCGGGGTGGGAGACCCAGTACTTC. It specifies CASSVRQGPGWETQYF.

In its sample, this clone was seen once. The genes are TRBV4-1 and TRBJ2-6; D could derive from TRBD1 or TRBD2 (5 bases each). Per germline, CDR1 MGHRA and CDR2 YSYEKL. CDR3 size: 16 residues. Trimming removed 0 bases from V and 5 bases from J, with 11 bases in between. CDR3 region: CASSQDWGIWANVLTF. Here the CDR3 DNA reads TGCGCCAGCAGCCAAGATTGGGGGATTTGGGCCAACGTCCTGACTTTC.

This clone has only one observation. The chain recombines TRBV29-1 with TRBJ2-4, with D unresolved. V lost 6 bases and J 0 bases, leaving 18 bases between the germline ends. Germline V lookup: CDR1 SQVTM, CDR2 ANQGSEA. The CDR3 consists of 16 residues. In nucleotides, the CDR3 is TGCAGCGTCCCTGGCATAGGTCCCCTAGCCAAAAACATTCAGTACTTC. The encoded protein is CSVPGIGPLAKNIQYF.

The chain employs TRBV19 and TRBJ2-1; the D gene is possibly TRBD2 (5 bases). With 2 bases removed from V and 5 bases from J, the gap between germline ends came to 10 bases. Germline lookup yields CDR1 LNHDA and CDR2 SQIVND (reference sequence). CDR3 length: 14 amino acids. CDR3 coding DNA: TGTGCCAGTAGTATATCGCTAGCACACAATGAGCAGTTCTTC. It codes for CASSISLAHNEQFF.

To note about this clone: One end of the junction does not line up with germline, which may come from a read error. Here the CDR3 reads CASREGTSGRMWSTDTQYF. The CDR3 DNA follows: TGTGCCAGCAGAGAAGGGACTAGCGGGAGGATGTGGAGCACAGATACGCAGTATTTT. This chain joins TRBV6-1 and TRBJ2-3, with 15 bases that match TRBD2. Germline V gives CDR1 MNHNS, CDR2 SASEGT. The CDR3 spans 19 residues.

V gene TRBV29-1 combines with J gene TRBJ2-1; D gene unclear. In germline, CDR1 is SQVTM, CDR2 ANQGSEA. V was trimmed by 4 bases and J by 7 bases, leaving 11 bases between them. The length of the CDR3 is 12 residues. CDR3 DNA: TGCAGCGTTGGACTGGTAATTAATGAGCAGTTCTTC. Translation gives CSVGLVINEQFF.

The chain carries TRBV15 and TRBJ2-1; D is possibly TRBD2 (6 bases). Trimming cost V 0 bases and J 6 bases, with 12 bases left between them. Germline V gives CDR1 LNHNV, CDR2 YYDKDF (reference sequence). The CDR3 contains 15 residues. The CDR3 nucleotides are TGTGCCACCAGCAGAGACCGGGACTCGCCCAATGAGCAGTTCTTC. As protein: CATSRDRDSPNEQFF.

The chain links TRBV29-1 to TRBJ2-7, with TRBD1 matching over 9 bases. CDR1 is SQVTM, CDR2 ANQGSEA, per germline. V dropped 5 bases and J dropped 2; count of bases not matched to a gene: 4. The CDR3 is 13 residues long. The CDR3 sequence is CSVLDRGTYEQYF. For the CDR3, the DNA is TGCAGCGTTTTGGACAGGGGCACCTACGAGCAGTACTTC.

The chain uses TRBV10-3 and TRBJ1-4; maybe TRBD1 (6 bases). The germline V gene encodes CDR1 ENHRY and CDR2 SYGVKD. This CDR3 comprises 15 residues. With 2 bases removed from V and 2 bases from J, the gap between germline ends came to 9 bases. Here the CDR3 reads CAISERGGTNEKLFF. The CDR3 nucleotides read TGTGCCATCAGTGAGAGGGGGGGCACTAATGAAAAACTGTTTTTT.

The V and J genes are TRBV13 and TRBJ2-6; 7 bases fit TRBD2. The length of the CDR3 is 17 residues. Looked up from germline, CDR1 is PRHDT and CDR2 is FYEKMQ (reference sequence). The ends lost 2 bases at V and 0 bases at J; junction bases unmatched: 4. The CDR3 region is CASSLLGGSSGANVLTF. The CDR3, as DNA: TGTGCCAGCAGCTTACTTGGCGGGAGCTCTGGGGCCAACGTCCTGACTTTC.

V is TRBV19 and J is TRBJ1-1; D is possibly TRBD1 (5 bases). The CDR3 sequence is 19 residues long. V was pared by 6 bases and J by 0 bases, with 26 bases between. CDR1 LNHDA and CDR2 SQIVND come from the germline V gene (reference sequence). CDR3 sequence: CASSPGTVPVIGMNTEAFF. The CDR3 DNA reads as TGTGCCAGTAGCCCCGGGACGGTCCCCGTAATAGGCATGAACACTGAAGCTTTCTTT.

The rearrangement links TRBV6-5 to TRBJ2-7; D is possibly TRBD2 (5 bases). Trimming took off 2 bases at V and 4 bases at J, with 9 bases between the two ends. CDR1 MNHEY and CDR2 SVGAGI come from the germline V gene. This CDR3 has 13 residues. The CDR3 coding sequence is TGTGCCAGCAGTTACCCTGAGGGTTACGAGCAGTACTTC. It specifies CASSYPEGYEQYF.

A single count supports this clone. V is TRBV4-3 and J is TRBJ2-7; 7 positions agree with TRBD1. The germline gives CDR1 LGHNA, CDR2 YSLEER. With 3 bases clipped from V and 0 bases from J, the junction kept 5 bases outside the gene matches. This CDR3 is built from 15 residues. The CDR3 DNA is TGCGCCAGCAGCCAGACGACAGGGAGCTCCTACGAGCAGTACTTC. It encodes CASSQTTGSSYEQYF.

The chain carries TRBV7-2 and TRBJ1-2; a weak D match, TRBD1 (5 bases). Germline V lookup: CDR1 SGHTA, CDR2 FQGNSA. V was trimmed by 3 bases and J by 8 bases, leaving 22 bases between them. This CDR3 comprises 16 residues. CDR3 residues: CASSLEDWTRARGYTF. CDR3 nucleotides: TGTGCCAGCAGCTTGGAAGACTGGACCAGGGCGAGGGGCTACACCTTC.

This clone was counted once. The rearrangement uses TRBV5-8 and TRBJ2-5; 9 bases map to TRBD1. V gave up 4 bases and J gave up 3 bases; unmatched junction bases: 16. Germline-derived CDR1 and CDR2 are SGHTS and YDEGEE. The CDR3 is 18 amino acids. This CDR3 reads CASSRWRRVGQGKETQYF. The CDR3 DNA reads TGTGCCAGCAGCCGGTGGCGCCGCGTGGGACAGGGTAAAGAGACCCAGTACTTC.

The chain carries TRBV6-6 and TRBJ2-1, with D perhaps TRBD1 (5 bases). Between the trimmed V and J ends, which lost 0 bases and 8 bases, there was a span of 14 bases. Germline CDR1 and CDR2: MNHNY and SVGAGI (reference sequence). CDR3 length: 15 amino acids. The CDR3 region is CASSYSGGRADEQFF. CDR3 in DNA: TGTGCCAGCAGTTACTCCGGCGGCAGGGCCGATGAGCAGTTCTTC.

This rearrangement joins TRBV15 to TRBJ1-2; 7 bases line up with TRBD1. The V gene end was trimmed by 5 bases and the J gene end by 7 bases; junction bases not matched to a gene: 7. The CDR3 length is 13 residues. CDR1 is LNHNV, CDR2 YYDKDF, per germline (reference sequence). Here the CDR3 reads CATSETGRGGYTF. Here the CDR3 DNA reads TGTGCCACCAGCGAGACAGGGAGGGGTGGCTACACCTTC.

The gene calls are TRBV11-2 and TRBJ2-1; 10 bases agree with TRBD2. Germline CDR1 reads SGHAT; CDR2 reads FQNNGV. V shed 3 bases, J shed 0 bases, and the junction held 5 bases outside the gene matches. The CDR3 sequence is 17 residues long. The CDR3 coding sequence is TGTGCCAGCAGCTTTCTAGCGGGGGTAAGCTCCTACAATGAGCAGTTCTTC. It codes for CASSFLAGVSSYNEQFF. The whole variable domain, filled in from reference TRBV11-2 and TRBJ2-1, reads EAGVAQSPRYKIIEKRQSVAFWCNPISGHATLYWYQQILGQGPKLLIQFQNNGVVDDSQLPKDRFSAERLKGVDSTLKIQPAKLEDSAVYLCASSFLAGVSSYNEQFFGPGTRLTVL.

This clone appeared a single time. This chain's CDR3 is CASNWGAGYGEQFF. In DNA form, the CDR3 reads TGCGCCAGCAATTGGGGGGCTGGTTACGGCGAGCAGTTCTTC. The chain employs TRBV10-2 and TRBJ2-1, with D perhaps given as TRBD1 or TRBD2 (6 bases each). The CDR3 has 14 amino acids. The germline gives CDR1 WSHSY, CDR2 SAAADI. V lost 7 bases and J lost 10, with 20 bases in between.

The chain has TRBV7-2 and TRBJ2-7; TRBD2 matches at 9 bases. The CDR3 loop spans 15 amino acids. The trim removed 0 bases at V and 3 bases at J, leaving 3 bases unmatched. From germline, CDR1 is SGHTA and CDR2 FQGNSA. The CDR3 is CASSLALAGNYEQYF. CDR3 DNA: TGTGCCAGCAGCTTAGCTCTAGCGGGAAACTACGAGCAGTACTTC.

Written as DNA, the CDR3 is TGCAGCGCAGGGGGCCAAACAGGCGAGCAGTACTTC. Residues: CSAGGQTGEQYF. The gene calls are TRBV29-1 and TRBJ2-7, with 8 bases lining up with TRBD1. The ends lost 7 bases at V and 6 bases at J; junction bases unmatched: 8. CDR3 length: 12 amino acids. Germline CDR1 reads SQVTM; CDR2 reads ANQGSEA.